A selection of T cell receptor beta chains follows, all from one sample in a study of tumor-infiltrating lymphocytes in primary liver carcinoma. TCRdb recomputed calls from the multiplex PCR reads with MiXCR, one row per CDR3 protein. The sample has about 66,000 distinct CDR3 sequences, about 71% seen once. The specimen was liver tumor tissue from sampling region 4. These receptors originate from a man aged 35-49 years with primary liver carcinoma and hepatitis B virus infection. Each CDR3 is given with its conserved first and last residue. Each record gives: clone size, V gene, J gene, D gene, CDR3 protein, CDR3 DNA. D genes are given only for firm matches. Some rows mark clone size as missing; the rest say once, few, many or name a class of expanded clone.

once	TRBV4-1	TRBJ1-2	NA	CASRGAEYRVHNYGYTF	TGCGCCAGCCGTGGGGCTGAATACAGGGTACATAACTATGGCTACACCTTC
once	TRBV11-2	TRBJ2-7	TRBD1	CASSIVQGAIHNEQYF	TGTGCCAGCAGCATCGTACAGGGGGCCATACATAATGAGCAGTACTTC
many	TRBV5-1	TRBJ2-7	NA	CASSLSGLYEQYF	TGCGCCAGCAGCTTGTCAGGGCTCTACGAGCAGTACTTC
NA	TRBV4-1	TRBJ2-2	TRBD2	CASGQDRLAGTGELLF	TGTGCCAGCGGCCAAGATCGACTAGCGGGCACCGGGGAGCTGCTTTTT
NA	TRBV4-2	TRBJ2-1	TRBD2	CASILWTSDYNEQFF	TGTGCCAGCATATTATGGACTAGCGACTACAATGAGCAGTTCTTC
NA	TRBV12-3/TRBV12-4	TRBJ1-2	NA	CASSTQLNYGYTF	TGTGCGAGCAGTACACAGCTTAACTATGGCTACACCTTC
NA	TRBV6-1	TRBJ2-7	TRBD1	CAGGEGAPPYEQYF	TGTGCCGGCGGCGAGGGGGCACCCCCCTACGAGCAGTACTTC
NA	TRBV11-3	TRBJ2-7	NA	CASSLIPSGEQYF	TGCGCCAGCAGCTTAATACCCAGTGGCGAGCAGTACTTC
NA	TRBV4-3	TRBJ2-7	TRBD1	CANSRDRGSELYF	TGCGCCAACAGCCGGGACAGGGGGAGTGAGCTATACTTC
NA	TRBV2	TRBJ2-7	TRBD2	CDSRPTSARFSYEQYF	TGTGACAGCAGGCCCACTAGCGCCCGATTCTCCTACGAGCAGTACTTC
NA	TRBV5-4	TRBJ2-4	TRBD2	CASSGISGNTYIQYF	TGTGCCAGCAGCGGAATTAGCGGGAATACGTACATTCAGTACTTC
many	TRBV28	TRBJ2-7	TRBD2	CASSLLLGLAGETYEQYF	TGTGCCAGCAGTTTACTCTTGGGACTAGCGGGAGAAACCTACGAGCAGTACTTC
NA	TRBV7-9	TRBJ2-7	TRBD2	CASSGGTSVNQRHYEQYF	TGTGCCAGCAGCGGCGGGACTAGCGTGAACCAGCGTCACTACGAGCAATACTTC
many	TRBV28	TRBJ2-5	TRBD2	CASTISGSGETQYF	TGTGCCAGCACCATTAGCGGGAGTGGAGAGACCCAGTACTTC
NA	TRBV6-6	TRBJ1-5	NA	CATREFDSNQPQHF	TGTGCCACAAGGGAGTTTGATAGTAATCAGCCCCAGCATTTT
once	TRBV6-2/TRBV6-3	TRBJ1-1	NA	CASSYLELNTETFF	TGTGCCAGCAGTTACCTGGAGCTGAACACTGAAACTTTCTTT
NA	TRBV5-1	TRBJ2-1	NA	CASSSPLEGVFNNEQFF	TGCGCCAGCAGCAGCCCTCTAGAGGGAGTCTTCAACAATGAGCAGTTCTTC
NA	TRBV12-3/TRBV12-4	TRBJ1-2	TRBD1	CTSSSGTVYGYTF	TGTACCAGCAGTTCAGGGACAGTTTATGGCTACACCTTC
NA	TRBV4-3	TRBJ2-7	NA	CASSRDLPYEQYF	TGCGCCAGCAGCAGAGATCTGCCCTACGAGCAGTACTTC
NA	TRBV11-2	TRBJ1-4	NA	CPSSKTPGGTDEEPFF	TGTCCCAGCAGCAAGACTCCAGGAGGAACAGATGAAGAACCGTTTTTT
NA	TRBV4-3	TRBJ1-2	NA	CASSQDTRGPHDYTF	TGTGCCAGCAGCCAAGATACGCGGGGGCCTCATGACTACACCTTC
NA	TRBV10-3	TRBJ2-7	TRBD2	CAISERLADRRDEQYF	TGTGCCATCAGTGAGAGACTAGCGGACCGTCGGGACGAGCAGTACTTC
NA	TRBV6-2/TRBV6-3	TRBJ2-5	NA	CASSLDAETQYF	TGTGCCAGTAGTCTTGATGCGGAGACCCAGTACTTC
NA	TRBV11-2	TRBJ2-7	TRBD2	CAGSQYSGGGYEQYF	TGTGCCGGCAGCCAATACTCGGGAGGGGGCTACGAGCAGTACTTC
NA	TRBV6-2/TRBV6-3	TRBJ1-2	NA	CASRPGLGNAYGYTF	TGTGCAAGCAGACCGGGCTTGGGGAACGCCTATGGCTACACCTTC
many	TRBV6-5	TRBJ2-3	NA	CASGEWDTQYF	TGTGCCAGTGGTGAATGGGATACGCAGTATTTT
NA	TRBV13	TRBJ2-7	TRBD2	CASNLGRGLAGSYEQYF	TGTGCCAGCAACTTAGGCCGGGGACTAGCGGGCTCCTACGAACAGTACTTC
few	TRBV30	TRBJ2-7	TRBD1	CAWSVQGPYEQYF	TGTGCCTGGAGTGTACAGGGGCCCTACGAGCAGTACTTC
NA	TRBV2	TRBJ1-2	TRBD1	CASSLDRGNYGYTF	TGTGCCAGCAGCCTCGACAGGGGGAACTATGGCTACACCTTC
NA	TRBV11-2	TRBJ2-3	TRBD2	CAGRYQLAGGVPDRQYF	TGTGCCGGCAGATACCAACTAGCGGGAGGGGTACCTGATAGGCAGTATTTT
once	TRBV28	TRBJ1-2	NA	CASSSRWGDLGNYGYTF	TGTGCCAGCAGTTCCCGGTGGGGTGACCTGGGTAACTATGGTTACACCTTC
NA	TRBV11-2	TRBJ2-5	NA	CVSSRTPGGEKETQYF	TGTGTCAGCAGCCGTACTCCTGGCGGGGAGAAAGAGACCCAGTACTTC
NA	TRBV11-2	TRBJ2-2	TRBD1	CASSLTGQGATNTGELLF	TGTGCAAGCAGCTTGACCGGACAGGGGGCCACTAACACCGGGGAGCTGCTTTTT
NA	TRBV6-6	TRBJ2-2	TRBD2	CDSSPLMGLAGPTNTGELFF	TGTGACAGCAGTCCGCTAATGGGACTAGCGGGGCCAACGAACACCGGGGAGCTGTTTTTT
NA	TRBV5-5	TRBJ2-7	NA	CANSLPTGYEQYF	TGTGCCAACAGCTTACCAACGGGGTACGAGCAGTACTTC
NA	TRBV11-2	TRBJ2-5	NA	CASNFEWDQRETQYF	TGTGCCAGCAACTTCGAATGGGATCAGAGGGAGACCCAGTACTTC
many	TRBV14	TRBJ1-6	NA	CASSREGRSLHF	TGTGCCAGCAGCCGAGAGGGGAGATCCCTCCACTTT
many	TRBV2	TRBJ2-7	NA	CASSDGTSYEQYF	TGTGCCAGCAGTGATGGTACCTCCTACGAGCAGTACTTC
NA	TRBV4-3	TRBJ2-1	TRBD2	CASSQDRGGVGSNEQLF	TGCGCCAGCAGCCAAGACCGGGGGGGAGTAGGTTCCAACGAGCAGTTATTC
NA	TRBV12-3/TRBV12-4	TRBJ1-5	TRBD1	CASNRTGSNQPQQF	TGTGCCAGCAATAGGACAGGGAGCAATCAGCCCCAGCAGTTT
once	TRBV4-2	TRBJ1-4	NA	CAISQPYREKLFF	TGTGCCATCAGCCAGCCCTACCGTGAAAAACTGTTTTTT
once	TRBV28	TRBJ2-1	TRBD2	CVSIPPERGGYNEQFF	TGTGTCAGCATCCCCCCGGAGCGGGGGGGTTACAATGAGCAGTTCTTC
NA	TRBV5-5	TRBJ2-7	TRBD2	CASSFVIGAGVWEQYF	TGTGCCAGCAGCTTTGTTATAGGAGCGGGAGTATGGGAGCAGTATTTC
NA	TRBV6-1	TRBJ2-1	NA	CVSSARQRGNNEQFF	TGTGTCAGCAGTGCCCGACAGAGAGGGAACAATGAGCAGTTCTTC
NA	TRBV5-4	TRBJ2-1	TRBD2	CASARSGSSYNEQFF	TGTGCCAGCGCTCGAAGCGGGAGCTCCTACAATGAGCAGTTCTTC
NA	TRBV7-9	TRBJ2-7	NA	CASSFAGGSSYEQYF	NA
once	TRBV6-1	TRBJ1-1	NA	CASSPRSGGSEVFF	TGTGCCAGCAGTCCCCGATCCGGGGGCTCTGAAGTTTTCTTT
NA	TRBV11-2	TRBJ2-7	NA	CASGLESGISGEQWF	TGTGCCAGCGGCTTAGAGTCCGGGATCTCTGGCGAGCAGTGGTTC